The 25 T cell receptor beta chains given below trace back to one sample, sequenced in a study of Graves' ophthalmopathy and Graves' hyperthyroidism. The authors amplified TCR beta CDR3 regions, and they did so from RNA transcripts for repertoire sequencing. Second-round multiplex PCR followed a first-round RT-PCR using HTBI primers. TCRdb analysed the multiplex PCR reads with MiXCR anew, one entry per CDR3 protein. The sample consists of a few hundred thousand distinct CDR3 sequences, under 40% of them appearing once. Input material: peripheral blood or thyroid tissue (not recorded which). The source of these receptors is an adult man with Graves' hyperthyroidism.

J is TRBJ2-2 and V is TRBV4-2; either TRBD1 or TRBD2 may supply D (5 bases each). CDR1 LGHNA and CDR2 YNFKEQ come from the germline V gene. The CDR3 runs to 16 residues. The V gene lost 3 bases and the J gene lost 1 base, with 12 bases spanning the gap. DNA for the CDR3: TGTGCCAGCAGCCATTCCGGGACCGTGAACACCGGGGAGCTGTTTTTT. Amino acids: CASSHSGTVNTGELFF.

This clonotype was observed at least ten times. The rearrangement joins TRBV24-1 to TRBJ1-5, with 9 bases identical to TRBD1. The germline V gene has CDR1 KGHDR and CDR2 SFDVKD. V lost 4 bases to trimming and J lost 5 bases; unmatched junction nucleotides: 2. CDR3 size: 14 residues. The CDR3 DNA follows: TGTGCCACCAGTGACTGGGACAGGGATCAGCCCCAGCATTTT. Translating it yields CATSDWDRDQPQHF.

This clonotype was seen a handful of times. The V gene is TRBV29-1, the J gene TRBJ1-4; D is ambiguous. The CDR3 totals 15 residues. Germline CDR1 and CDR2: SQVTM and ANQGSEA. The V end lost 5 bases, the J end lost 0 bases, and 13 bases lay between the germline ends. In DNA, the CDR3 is TGCAGCGTTAAAGGTGATCGTGCAACTAATGAAAAACTGTTTTTT. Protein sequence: CSVKGDRATNEKLFF.

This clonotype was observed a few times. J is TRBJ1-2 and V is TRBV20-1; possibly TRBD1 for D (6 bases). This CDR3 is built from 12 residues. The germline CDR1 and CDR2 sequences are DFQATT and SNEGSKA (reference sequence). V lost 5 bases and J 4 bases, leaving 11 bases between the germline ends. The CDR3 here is CSAPDSVYGYTF. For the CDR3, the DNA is TGCAGTGCTCCGGACAGTGTCTATGGCTACACCTTC.

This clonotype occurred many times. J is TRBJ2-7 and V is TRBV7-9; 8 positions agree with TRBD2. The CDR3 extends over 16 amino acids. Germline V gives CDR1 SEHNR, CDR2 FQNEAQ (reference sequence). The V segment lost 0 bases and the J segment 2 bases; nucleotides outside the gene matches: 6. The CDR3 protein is CASSLAGSGGTYEQYF. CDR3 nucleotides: TGTGCCAGCAGCTTAGCAGGGAGCGGGGGCACCTACGAGCAGTACTTC.

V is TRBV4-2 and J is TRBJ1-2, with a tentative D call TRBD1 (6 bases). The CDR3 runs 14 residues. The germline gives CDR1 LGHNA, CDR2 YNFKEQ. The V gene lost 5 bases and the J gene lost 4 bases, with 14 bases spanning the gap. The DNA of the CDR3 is TGTGCCAGCAGCTTCCAACAGGGCGCCTATGGCTACACCTTC. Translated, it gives CASSFQQGAYGYTF.

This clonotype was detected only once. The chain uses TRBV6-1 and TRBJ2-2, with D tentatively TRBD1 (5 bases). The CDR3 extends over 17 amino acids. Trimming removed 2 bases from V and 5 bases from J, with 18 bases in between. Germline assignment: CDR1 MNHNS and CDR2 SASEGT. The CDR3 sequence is CASSESELQGVTGELFF. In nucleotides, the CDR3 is TGTGCCAGCAGTGAATCAGAACTACAAGGGGTAACCGGGGAGCTGTTTTTT.

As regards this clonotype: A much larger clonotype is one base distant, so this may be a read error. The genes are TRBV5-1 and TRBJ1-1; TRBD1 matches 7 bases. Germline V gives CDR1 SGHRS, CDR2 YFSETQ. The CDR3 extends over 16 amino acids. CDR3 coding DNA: TGCGCCGGCAGCTGGATAACGACAGGGTCGAACACTGAAGCTTTCTTT. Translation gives CAGSWITTGSNTEAFF.

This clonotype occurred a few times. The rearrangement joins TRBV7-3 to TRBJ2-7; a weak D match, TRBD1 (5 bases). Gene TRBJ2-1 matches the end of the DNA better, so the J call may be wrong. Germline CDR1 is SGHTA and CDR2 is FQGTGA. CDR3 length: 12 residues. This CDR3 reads CASSSAGNEQFF. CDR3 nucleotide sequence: TGTGCCAGCAGCTCCGCAGGGAATGAGCAGTTCTTC.

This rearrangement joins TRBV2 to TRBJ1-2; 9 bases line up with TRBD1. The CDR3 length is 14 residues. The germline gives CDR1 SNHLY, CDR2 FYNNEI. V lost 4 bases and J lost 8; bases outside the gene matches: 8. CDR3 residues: CASSADGTGNGYTF. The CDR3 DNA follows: TGTGCCAGCAGTGCGGACGGGACAGGGAACGGCTACACCTTC. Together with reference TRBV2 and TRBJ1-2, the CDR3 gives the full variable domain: EPEVTQTPSHQVTQMGQEVILRCVPISNHLYFYWYRQILGQKVEFLVSFYNNEISEKSEIFDDQFSVERPDGSNFTLKIRSTKLEDSAMYFCASSADGTGNGYTFGSGTRLTVV.

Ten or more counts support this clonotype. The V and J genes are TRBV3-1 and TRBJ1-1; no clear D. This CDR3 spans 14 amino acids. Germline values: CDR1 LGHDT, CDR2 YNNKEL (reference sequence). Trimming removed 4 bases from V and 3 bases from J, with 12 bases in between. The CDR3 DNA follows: TGTGCCAGCAGCCCTGGCAGCGGGGACACTGAAGCTTTCTTT. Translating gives CASSPGSGDTEAFF.

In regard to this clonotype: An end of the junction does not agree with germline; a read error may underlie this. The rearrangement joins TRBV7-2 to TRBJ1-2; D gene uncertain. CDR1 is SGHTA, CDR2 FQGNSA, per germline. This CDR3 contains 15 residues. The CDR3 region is CASSLAVHQVYSYTF. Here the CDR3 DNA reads TGTGCCAGCAGCTTAGCGGTTCACCAGGTCTATAGCTACACCTTC.

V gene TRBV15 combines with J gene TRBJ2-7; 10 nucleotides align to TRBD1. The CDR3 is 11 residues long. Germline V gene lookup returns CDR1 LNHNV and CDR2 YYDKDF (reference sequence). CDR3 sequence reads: CATGTGDGQYF. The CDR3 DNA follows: TGTGCTACCGGGACAGGGGATGGGCAGTACTTC. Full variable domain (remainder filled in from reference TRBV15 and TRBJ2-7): DAMVIQNPRYQVTQFGKPVTLSCSQTLNHNVMYWYQQKSSQAPKLLFHYYDKDFNNEADTPDNFQSRRPNTSFCFLDIRSPGLGDTAMYLCATGTGDGQYFGPGTRLTVT.

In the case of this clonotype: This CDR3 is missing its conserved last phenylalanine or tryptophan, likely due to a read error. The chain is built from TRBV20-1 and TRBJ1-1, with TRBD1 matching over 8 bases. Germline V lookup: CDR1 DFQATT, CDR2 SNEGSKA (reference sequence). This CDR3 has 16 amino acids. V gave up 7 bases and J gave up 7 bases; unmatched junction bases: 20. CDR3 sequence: CSGIQGALETQVEAFL. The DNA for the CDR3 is TGCAGTGGTATCCAGGGGGCCTTGGAGACCCAAGTTGAAGCTTTCTTG.

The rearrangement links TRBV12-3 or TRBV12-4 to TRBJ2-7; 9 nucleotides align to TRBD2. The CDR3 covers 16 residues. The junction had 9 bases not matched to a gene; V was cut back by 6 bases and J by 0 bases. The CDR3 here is CASSITSGFSSYEQYF. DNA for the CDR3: TGTGCCAGCAGCATTACTAGCGGGTTTAGCTCCTACGAGCAGTACTTC.

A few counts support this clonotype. CDR3 DNA: TGTGCCAGCAGCCCCAGACTAGCGGGAGGGCCGTATTACAATGAGCAGTTCTTC. Translating it yields CASSPRLAGGPYYNEQFF. This sequence joins TRBV7-2 and TRBJ2-1; the match to TRBD2 covers 14 bases. V gave up 5 bases and J gave up 4 bases; unmatched junction bases: 10. Germline lookup yields CDR1 SGHTA and CDR2 FQGNSA. This CDR3 comprises 18 residues. Full variable domain (remainder filled in from reference TRBV7-2 and TRBJ2-1): GAGVSQSPSNKVTEKGKDVELRCDPISGHTALYWYRQSLGQGLEFLIYFQGNSAPDKSGLPSDRFSAERTGGSVSTLTIQRTQQEDSAVYLCASSPRLAGGPYYNEQFFGPGTRLTVL.

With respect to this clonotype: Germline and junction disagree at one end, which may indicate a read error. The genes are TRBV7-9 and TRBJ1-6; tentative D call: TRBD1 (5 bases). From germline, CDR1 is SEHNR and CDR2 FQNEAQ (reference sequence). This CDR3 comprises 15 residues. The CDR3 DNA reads TGTGCCAGCAGCTTAGGGACACCAAATAATTCACCCGTCCACTTT. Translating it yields CASSLGTPNNSPVHF.

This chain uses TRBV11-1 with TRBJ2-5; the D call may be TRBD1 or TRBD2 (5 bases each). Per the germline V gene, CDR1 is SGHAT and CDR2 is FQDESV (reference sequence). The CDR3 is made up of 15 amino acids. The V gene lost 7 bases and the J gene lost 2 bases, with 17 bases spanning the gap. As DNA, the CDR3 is TGTGCCAGCAACTTCCTCGGGACCACACAAGAGACCCAGTACTTC. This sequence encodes CASNFLGTTQETQYF.

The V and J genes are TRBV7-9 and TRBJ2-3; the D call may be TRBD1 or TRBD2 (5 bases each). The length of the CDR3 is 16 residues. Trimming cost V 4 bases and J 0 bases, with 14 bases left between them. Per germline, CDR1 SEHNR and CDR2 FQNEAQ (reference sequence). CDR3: CASSSPVRDSTDTQYF. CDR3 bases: TGTGCCAGCAGCTCGCCCGTGAGGGACAGCACAGATACGCAGTATTTT.

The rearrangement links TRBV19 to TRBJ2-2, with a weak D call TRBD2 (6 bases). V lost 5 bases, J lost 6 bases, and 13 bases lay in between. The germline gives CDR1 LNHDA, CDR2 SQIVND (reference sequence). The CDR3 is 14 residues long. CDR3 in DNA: TGTGCCAGTAGTCATAAAGGAGGGGCCGGGGAGCTGTTTTTT. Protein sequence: CASSHKGGAGELFF.

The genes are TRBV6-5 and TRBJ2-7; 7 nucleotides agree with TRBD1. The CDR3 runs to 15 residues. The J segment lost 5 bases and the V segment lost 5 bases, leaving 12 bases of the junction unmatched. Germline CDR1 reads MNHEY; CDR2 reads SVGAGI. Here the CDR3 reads CASSTGAGPGHEQYF. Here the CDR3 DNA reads TGTGCCAGCAGTACAGGGGCGGGTCCGGGCCACGAGCAGTACTTC.

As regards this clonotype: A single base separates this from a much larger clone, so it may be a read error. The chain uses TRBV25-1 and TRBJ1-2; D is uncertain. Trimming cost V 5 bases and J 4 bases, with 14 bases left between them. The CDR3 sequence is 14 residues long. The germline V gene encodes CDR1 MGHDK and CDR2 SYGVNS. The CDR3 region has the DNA TGTGCCAGCAGTCCCTCCATAGAACGCTATGGCTACACCTTC. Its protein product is CASSPSIERYGYTF.

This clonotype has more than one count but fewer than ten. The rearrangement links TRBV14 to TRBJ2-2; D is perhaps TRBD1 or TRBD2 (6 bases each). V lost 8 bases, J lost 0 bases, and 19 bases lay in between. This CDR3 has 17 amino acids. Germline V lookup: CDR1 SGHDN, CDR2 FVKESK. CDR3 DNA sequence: TGTGCCAGCTCACCACGGGGGCAGCGCGCGAACACCGGGGAGCTGTTTTTT. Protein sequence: CASSPRGQRANTGELFF.

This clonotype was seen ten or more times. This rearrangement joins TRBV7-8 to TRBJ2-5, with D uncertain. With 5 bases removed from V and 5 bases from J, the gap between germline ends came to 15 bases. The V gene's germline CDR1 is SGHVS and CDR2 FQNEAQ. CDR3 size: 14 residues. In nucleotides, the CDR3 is TGTGCCAGCAGCGCACTAACGTGGATGGAGACCCAGTACTTC. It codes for CASSALTWMETQYF.

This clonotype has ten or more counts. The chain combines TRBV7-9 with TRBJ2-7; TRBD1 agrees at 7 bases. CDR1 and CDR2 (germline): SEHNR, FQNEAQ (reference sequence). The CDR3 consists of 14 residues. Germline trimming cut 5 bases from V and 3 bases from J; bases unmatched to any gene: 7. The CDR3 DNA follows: TGTGCCAGCAGCACCCGGACAGGCAACTACGAGCAGTACTTC. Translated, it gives CASSTRTGNYEQYF.